This is a list of T cell receptor beta chains from one sample in a study of T cells in Graves' hyperthyroidism and ophthalmopathy. TCRdb reanalysed the multiplex PCR reads using MiXCR and keeps one entry per CDR3 protein. Seen here are 20,000 to 30,000 distinct CDR3 sequences, around 54% observed once, and the top ten hold roughly 25%. Sequenced material: blood. The receptors derive from a woman in her 40s with Graves' hyperthyroidism that later progressed to Graves' ophthalmopathy. CDR3s include the opening cysteine and the closing phenylalanine or tryptophan. D genes are given only for firm matches. Clone size is given for some rows only: seen once, a few or many times, or a class if the clone is expanded.

V gene	clone size	D gene	CDR3 length	J gene	CDR3 protein	CDR3 DNA
TRBV7-2	.	.	17	TRBJ2-1	CASSLGAELSLLRKQFF	TGTGCCAGCAGCTTAGGGGCAGAGCTATCCTTGCTAAGAAAGCAGTTCTTC
TRBV7-3	.	.	12	TRBJ2-2	CASSDNPGELFF	TGTGCCAGCAGCGATAACCCCGGGGAGCTGTTTTTT
TRBV10-2	.	.	14	TRBJ1-4	CASSALGGKEKLFF	TGCGCCAGCAGTGCCCTAGGGGGAAAAGAAAAACTGTTTTTT
TRBV19	.	TRBD2	13	TRBJ2-7	CASRSSGTYEQYF	TGTGCCAGTAGGTCTAGCGGGACTTACGAGCAGTACTTC
TRBV29-1	.	TRBD2	13	TRBJ2-1	CSVSSGIVNEQFF	TGCAGCGTTTCTAGCGGGATTGTCAATGAGCAGTTCTTC
TRBV20-1	.	TRBD2	15	TRBJ2-7	CSAPKGGRLSDEQYF	TGCAGTGCCCCGAAAGGCGGGAGATTAAGCGACGAGCAGTACTTC
TRBV7-9	medium-sized	TRBD2	14	TRBJ2-7	CASSLGLGSYEQYF	TGTGCCAGCAGCCTTGGACTAGGCTCCTACGAGCAGTACTTC
TRBV10-3	.	.	13	TRBJ1-6	CAISDAHNSPLHF	TGTGCCATCAGTGACGCTCATAATTCACCCCTCCACTTT
TRBV10-3	.	.	16	TRBJ2-1	CAISDGSLATYNEQFF	TGTGCCATCAGTGATGGATCGCTAGCGACCTACAATGAGCAGTTCTTC
TRBV2	once	.	14	TRBJ1-5	CASSDTSGNQPQHF	TGTGCCAGCAGTGACACTAGCGGCAATCAGCCCCAGCATTTT
TRBV6-4	many	.	16	TRBJ2-1	CASSDSSGRSYNEQFF	TGTGCCAGCAGTGACTCGTCAGGGCGATCTTACAATGAGCAGTTCTTC
TRBV27	few	.	14	TRBJ2-1	CASSPEGAYNEQFF	TGTGCCAGCAGTCCGGAGGGGGCCTACAATGAGCAGTTCTTC